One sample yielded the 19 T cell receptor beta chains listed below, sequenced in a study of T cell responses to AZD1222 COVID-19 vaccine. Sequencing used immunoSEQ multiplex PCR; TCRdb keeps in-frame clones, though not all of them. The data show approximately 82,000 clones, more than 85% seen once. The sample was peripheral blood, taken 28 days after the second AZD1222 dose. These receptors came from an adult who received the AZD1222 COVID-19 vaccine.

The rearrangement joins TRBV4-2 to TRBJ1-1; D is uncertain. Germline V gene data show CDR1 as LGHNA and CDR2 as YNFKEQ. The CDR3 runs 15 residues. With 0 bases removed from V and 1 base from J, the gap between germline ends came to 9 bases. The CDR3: CASSQEAHTNTEAFF. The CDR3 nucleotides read TGTGCCAGCAGCCAAGAGGCACACACGAACACTGAAGCTTTCTTT.

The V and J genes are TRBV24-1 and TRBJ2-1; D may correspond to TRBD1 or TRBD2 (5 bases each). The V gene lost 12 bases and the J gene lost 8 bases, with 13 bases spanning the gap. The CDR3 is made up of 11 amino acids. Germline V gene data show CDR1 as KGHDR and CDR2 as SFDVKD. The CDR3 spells CAPGRVYEQFF. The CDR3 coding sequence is TGTGCCCCAGGGCGGGTCTATGAGCAGTTCTTC.

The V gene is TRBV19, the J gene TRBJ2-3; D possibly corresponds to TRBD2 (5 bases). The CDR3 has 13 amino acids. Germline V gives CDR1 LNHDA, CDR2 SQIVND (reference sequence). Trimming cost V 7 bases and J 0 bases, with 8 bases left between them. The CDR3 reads CASNGVSTDTQYF. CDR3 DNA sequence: TGTGCCAGTAACGGGGTAAGCACAGATACGCAGTATTTT.

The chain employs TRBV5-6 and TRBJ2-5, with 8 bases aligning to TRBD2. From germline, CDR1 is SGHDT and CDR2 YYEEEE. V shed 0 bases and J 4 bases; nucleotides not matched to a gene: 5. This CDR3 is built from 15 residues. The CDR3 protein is CASSLGGGPRETQYF. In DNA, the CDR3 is TGTGCCAGCAGCTTGGGCGGGGGGCCTAGAGAGACCCAGTACTTC.

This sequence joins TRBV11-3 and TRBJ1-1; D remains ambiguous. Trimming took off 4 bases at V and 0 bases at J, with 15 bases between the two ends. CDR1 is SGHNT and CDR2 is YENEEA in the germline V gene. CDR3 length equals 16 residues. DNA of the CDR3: TGTGCCAGCAGCTCCCCTCGGAATACAATGAACACTGAAGCTTTCTTT. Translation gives CASSSPRNTMNTEAFF.

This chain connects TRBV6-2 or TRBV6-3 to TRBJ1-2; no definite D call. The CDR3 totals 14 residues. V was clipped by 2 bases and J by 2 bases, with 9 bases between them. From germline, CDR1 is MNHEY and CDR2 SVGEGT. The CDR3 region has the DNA TGTGCCAGCAGTTACCAGGTTTCAAACTATGGCTACACCTTC. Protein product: CASSYQVSNYGYTF.

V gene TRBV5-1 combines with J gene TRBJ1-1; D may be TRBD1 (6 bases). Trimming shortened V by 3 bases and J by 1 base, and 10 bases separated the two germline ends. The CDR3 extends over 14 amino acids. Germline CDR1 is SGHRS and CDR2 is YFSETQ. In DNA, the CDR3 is TGCGCCAGCAGCTCACAGGGTGGGAACACTGAAGCTTTCTTT. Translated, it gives CASSSQGGNTEAFF.

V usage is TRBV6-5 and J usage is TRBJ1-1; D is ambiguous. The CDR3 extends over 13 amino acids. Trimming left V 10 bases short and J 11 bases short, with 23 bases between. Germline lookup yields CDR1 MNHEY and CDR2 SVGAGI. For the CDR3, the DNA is TGTGCCACCGTCTTTGATGAAGTCGGGTGGGCTTTCTTT. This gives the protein CATVFDEVGWAFF.

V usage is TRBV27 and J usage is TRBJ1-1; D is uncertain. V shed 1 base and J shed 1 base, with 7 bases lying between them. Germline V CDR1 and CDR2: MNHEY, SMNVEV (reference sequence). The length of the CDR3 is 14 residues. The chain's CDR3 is CASSLFGKNTEAFF. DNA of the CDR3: TGTGCCAGCAGTTTATTTGGTAAGAACACTGAAGCTTTCTTT.

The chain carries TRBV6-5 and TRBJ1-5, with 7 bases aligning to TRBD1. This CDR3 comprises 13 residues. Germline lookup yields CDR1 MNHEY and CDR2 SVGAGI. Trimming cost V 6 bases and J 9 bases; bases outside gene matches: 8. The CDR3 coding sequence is TGTGCCAGCAGACGACAGGGCAAGGGGCCCCAGCATTTT. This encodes CASRRQGKGPQHF.

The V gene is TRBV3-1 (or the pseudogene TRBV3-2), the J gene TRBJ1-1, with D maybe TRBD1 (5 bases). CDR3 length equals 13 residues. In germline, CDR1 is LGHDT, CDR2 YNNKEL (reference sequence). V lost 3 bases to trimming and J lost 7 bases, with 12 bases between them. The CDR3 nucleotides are TGTGCCAGCAGCCACGGGACGGACCGTGAAGCTTTCTTT. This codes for CASSHGTDREAFF.

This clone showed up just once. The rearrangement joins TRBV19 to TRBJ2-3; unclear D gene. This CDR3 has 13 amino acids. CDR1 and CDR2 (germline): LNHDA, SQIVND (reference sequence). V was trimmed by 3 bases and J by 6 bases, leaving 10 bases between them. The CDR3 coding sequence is TGTGCCAGTAGTATTGTGTATGGCGATACGCAGTATTTT. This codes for CASSIVYGDTQYF.

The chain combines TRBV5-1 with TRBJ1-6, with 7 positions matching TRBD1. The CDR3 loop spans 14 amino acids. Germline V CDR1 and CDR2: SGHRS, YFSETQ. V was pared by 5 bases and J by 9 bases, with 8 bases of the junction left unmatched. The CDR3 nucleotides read TGCGCCAGCAGACACCGGGACAGAGCTTCACCCCTCCACTTT. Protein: CASRHRDRASPLHF. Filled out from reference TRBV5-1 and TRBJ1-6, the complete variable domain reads KAGVTQTPRYLIKTRGQQVTLSCSPISGHRSVSWYQQTPGQGLQFLFEYFSETQRNKGNFPGRFSGRQFSNSRSEMNVSTLELGDSALYLCASRHRDRASPLHFGNGTRLTVT.

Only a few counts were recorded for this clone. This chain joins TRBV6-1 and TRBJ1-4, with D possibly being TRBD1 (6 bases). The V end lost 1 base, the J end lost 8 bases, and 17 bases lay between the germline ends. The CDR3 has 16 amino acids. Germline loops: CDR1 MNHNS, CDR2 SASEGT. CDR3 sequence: CASSEVQGQSEEKLFF. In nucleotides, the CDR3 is TGTGCCAGCAGTGAAGTTCAAGGACAGTCGGAAGAAAAACTGTTTTTT.

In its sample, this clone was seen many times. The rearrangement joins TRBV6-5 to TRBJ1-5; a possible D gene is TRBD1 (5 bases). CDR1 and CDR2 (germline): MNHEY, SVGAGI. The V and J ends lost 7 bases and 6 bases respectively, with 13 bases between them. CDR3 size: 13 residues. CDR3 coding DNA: TGTGCCAGCAACCCAGACAGTTTTCAGCCCCAGCATTTT. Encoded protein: CASNPDSFQPQHF.

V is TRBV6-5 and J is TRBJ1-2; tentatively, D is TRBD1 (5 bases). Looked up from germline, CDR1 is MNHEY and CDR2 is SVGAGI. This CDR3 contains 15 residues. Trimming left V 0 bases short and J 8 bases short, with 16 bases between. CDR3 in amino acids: CASSYSINTGNGYTF. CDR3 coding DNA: TGTGCCAGCAGTTACTCGATAAATACAGGCAACGGCTACACCTTC.

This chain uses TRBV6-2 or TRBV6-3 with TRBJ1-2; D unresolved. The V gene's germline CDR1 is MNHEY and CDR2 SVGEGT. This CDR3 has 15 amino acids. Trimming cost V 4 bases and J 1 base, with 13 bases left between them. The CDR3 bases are TGTGCCAGCAGTTCGGCCGCGGCGAATAACTATGGCTACACCTTC. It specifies CASSSAAANNYGYTF.

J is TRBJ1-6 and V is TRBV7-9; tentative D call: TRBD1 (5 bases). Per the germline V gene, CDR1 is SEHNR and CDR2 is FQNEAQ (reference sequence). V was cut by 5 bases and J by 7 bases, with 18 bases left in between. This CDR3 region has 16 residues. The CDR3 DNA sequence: TGTGCCAGCAGCACAGGCGCGGGGTTTTGGAATTCACCCCTCCACTTT. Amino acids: CASSTGAGFWNSPLHF.

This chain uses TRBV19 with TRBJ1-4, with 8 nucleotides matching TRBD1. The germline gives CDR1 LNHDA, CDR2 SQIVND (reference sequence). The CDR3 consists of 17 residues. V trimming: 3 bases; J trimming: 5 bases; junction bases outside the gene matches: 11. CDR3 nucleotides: TGTGCCAGTAGTATCCAGGGGGCGCGAAAGACGAATGAAAAACTGTTTTTT. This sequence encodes CASSIQGARKTNEKLFF. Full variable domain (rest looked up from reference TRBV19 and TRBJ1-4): DGGITQSPKYLFRKEGQNVTLSCEQNLNHDAMYWYRQDPGQGLRLIYYSQIVNDFQKGDIAEGYSVSREKKESFPLTVTSAQKNPTAFYLCASSIQGARKTNEKLFFGSGTQLSVL.